The clone carrying this T cell receptor beta chain was recorded once. Its antigen is not known. Libraries were prepared by immunoSEQ multiplex PCR; TCRdb keeps only in-frame clonotypes and omits some of them. The sample gives tens of thousands of clones, approximately 90% of which show up once; around 1.3% is in the top ten. Trimming shortened V by 3 bases and J by 4 bases, and 11 bases separated the two germline ends. The CDR3 runs 15 residues. The germline gives CDR1 SGHRS, CDR2 YFSETQ. The sample belongs to a study of CD4 T cells in relation to SARS-CoV-2 and coronaviruses. Study results and limitations: Pre-pandemic and post-infection samples never came from the same donor. SARS-CoV-2-driven expansion was significantly weaker in crossreactive than monoreactive clones.

Unexposed donor CD4+ T cells date from about 2011-2018, before the COVID-19 pandemic. Sequenced input: memory CD4+ T cells from PBMCs. The source of this sequence is a human donor in good health. This sequence joins TRBV5-1 and TRBJ2-6; D not resolved. The CDR3 DNA follows: TGCGCCAGCAGCTATGCCGATGGGGGGGCCAACGTCCTGACTTTC. It is translated as CASSYADGGANVLTF. Drawing the rest from reference TRBV5-1 and TRBJ2-6, the complete variable domain is KAGVTQTPRYLIKTRGQQVTLSCSPISGHRSVSWYQQTPGQGLQFLFEYFSETQRNKGNFPGRFSGRQFSNSRSEMNVSTLELGDSALYLCASSYADGGANVLTFGAGSRLTVL.